The 22 T cell receptor beta chains below all came from one sample that was sequenced in a study of cytomegalovirus exposure and HLA in healthy donors. Vbeta (60) and Jbeta (13) primers were used in the PCR. Assay: immunoSEQ multiplex PCR; the TCRdb copy retains only in-frame clones and omits some. The sample contains approximately 100,000 clones, under 80% of which appear only once. The sequenced sample was PBMCs. The receptors derive from a male donor in good health and CMV-seronegative.

This chain joins TRBV10-3 and TRBJ2-1, with 9 positions matching TRBD2. V shed 2 bases and J 6 bases; nucleotides not matched to a gene: 11. Germline CDR1 reads ENHRY; CDR2 reads SYGVKD. The CDR3 contains 17 residues. The CDR3 sequence is CAISETLGSGRLNEQFF. For the CDR3, the DNA is TGTGCCATCAGTGAGACCCTCGGGAGCGGGAGGCTCAATGAGCAGTTCTTC.

The chain employs TRBV19 and TRBJ2-1; 8 bases are a match to TRBD2. The J segment lost 3 bases and the V segment lost 1 base, leaving 8 bases of the junction unmatched. There are 17 residues in the CDR3. Germline lookup yields CDR1 LNHDA and CDR2 SQIVND (reference sequence). DNA for the CDR3: TGTGCCAGTAGTATAGTAGTTGCTAGCGGGCGCTACAATGAGCAGTTCTTC. Translated: CASSIVVASGRYNEQFF.

The V gene is TRBV28, the J gene TRBJ2-1, with TRBD2 matching 14 bases. This CDR3 region has 18 residues. The germline V gene has CDR1 MDHEN and CDR2 SYDVKM. V shed 6 bases, J shed 4 bases, and the junction held 11 bases outside the gene matches. The CDR3 sequence is CASRGPGLAGATYNEQFF. The CDR3 nucleotides are TGTGCCAGCAGAGGACCGGGACTAGCGGGAGCTACTTACAATGAGCAGTTCTTC.

This clone was observed a single time. This chain uses TRBV10-3 with TRBJ1-1; possible D gene TRBD1, 6 bases. The V end was cut by 6 bases, the J end by 3 bases, with 8 bases between. Per germline, CDR1 ENHRY and CDR2 SYGVKD. The CDR3 runs 12 residues. The CDR3 region has the DNA TGTGCCATCAGCCGGACAGACACTGAAGCTTTCTTT. It is translated as CAISRTDTEAFF.

This rearrangement joins TRBV27 to TRBJ2-5; D is possibly TRBD1 (6 bases). Looked up from germline, CDR1 is MNHEY and CDR2 is SMNVEV (reference sequence). The CDR3 length is 15 residues. Trimming cost V 6 bases and J 1 base, with 15 bases left between them. The CDR3 coding sequence is TGTGCCAGCAGGACGACAGGAAGACCCCAAGAGACCCAGTACTTC. This sequence encodes CASRTTGRPQETQYF.

The rearrangement links TRBV7-2 to TRBJ1-1, with TRBD1 matching over 7 bases. This CDR3 is built from 13 residues. The V and J ends lost 1 base and 10 bases, in that order; junction bases with no gene match: 6. The germline V gene encodes CDR1 SGHTA and CDR2 FQGNSA. As DNA, the CDR3 is TGTGCCAGCAGCTTAGAGACAGGGCGAACAGCTTTCTTT. Translating it yields CASSLETGRTAFF.

V gene TRBV11-2 combines with J gene TRBJ2-6, with D unclear. Per the germline V gene, CDR1 is SGHAT and CDR2 is FQNNGV. The CDR3 is 14 residues long. Trimming shortened V by 5 bases and J by 1 base, and 6 bases separated the two germline ends. The CDR3 DNA is TGTGCCAGCAGCCCAGATTCTGGGGCCAACGTCCTGACTTTC. It yields the protein CASSPDSGANVLTF.

This clone was observed once. This chain connects TRBV30 to TRBJ2-5; a possible D gene is TRBD2 (6 bases). Germline-derived CDR1 and CDR2 are GTSNPN and SVGIG (reference sequence). The germline V and J ends were trimmed by 5 bases and 4 bases, with 14 bases remaining between them. There are 13 residues in the CDR3. DNA for the CDR3: TGTGCCTGGGCGAGGAGGGTCCGAGAGACCCAGTACTTC. This codes for CAWARRVRETQYF.

The chain has TRBV6-6 and TRBJ2-1; tentatively, D is TRBD1 (6 bases). This CDR3 contains 13 residues. V was shortened by 0 bases and J by 8 bases, with 8 bases between the two germline ends. The germline V gene encodes CDR1 MNHNY and CDR2 SVGAGI (reference sequence). CDR3 in amino acids: CASSYSTGDEQFF. Written as DNA, the CDR3 is TGTGCCAGCAGTTACTCGACAGGCGATGAGCAGTTCTTC.

The chain recombines TRBV6-4 with TRBJ2-3; D may be TRBD2 (7 bases). Germline V lookup: CDR1 MRHNA, CDR2 SNTAGT. CDR3 size: 16 residues. Trimming stripped 11 bases from V and 6 bases from J, with 27 bases between. CDR3 sequence reads: CAGLGGHPSLWDTQYF. For the CDR3, the DNA is TGTGCCGGCTTGGGGGGGCACCCCTCTTTATGGGATACGCAGTATTTT.

The V call is TRBV27, the J call TRBJ1-4; D not resolved. The CDR3 has 16 residues. Germline CDR1 MNHEY, CDR2 SMNVEV (reference sequence). Trimming removed 6 bases at V and 0 bases at J, with 14 bases between. The CDR3 region has the DNA TGTGCCAGCAGGCTCTTTCCGACTGCAACTAATGAAAAACTGTTTTTT. It yields the protein CASRLFPTATNEKLFF.

This clone showed up just once. The V call is TRBV19, the J call TRBJ1-5, with TRBD1 as a possible D gene (6 bases). V lost 7 bases, J lost 5 bases, and 15 bases lay in between. The CDR3 loop spans 14 amino acids. Per the germline V gene, CDR1 is LNHDA and CDR2 is SQIVND (reference sequence). The CDR3 region is CASNQGQLDQPQHF. The CDR3 DNA reads TGTGCCAGTAATCAGGGGCAGTTGGATCAGCCCCAGCATTTT.

The V call is TRBV5-1, the J call TRBJ2-2; TRBD2 agrees at 12 bases. V lost 3 bases, J lost 4 bases, and 1 base stayed unmatched. Germline V lookup: CDR1 SGHRS, CDR2 YFSETQ. The CDR3 sequence is 15 residues long. CDR3 DNA sequence: TGCGCCAGCAGCTCGGGACTAGCGGGCACCGGGGAGCTGTTTTTT. Encoded protein: CASSSGLAGTGELFF.

This rearrangement joins TRBV5-1 to TRBJ1-1; tentative D call: TRBD1 (6 bases). CDR3 size: 14 residues. Trimming stripped 3 bases from V and 1 base from J, with 10 bases between. Germline CDR1 and CDR2: SGHRS and YFSETQ. The chain's CDR3 is CASSWDIWNTEAFF. The CDR3 DNA is TGCGCCAGCAGCTGGGACATATGGAACACTGAAGCTTTCTTT.

This clone showed up just a few times. The genes are TRBV6-5 and TRBJ1-1, with TRBD1 identical over 12 bases. The CDR3 extends over 16 amino acids. The V gene end was trimmed by 2 bases and the J gene end by 4 bases; junction bases not matched to a gene: 5. Germline V gene lookup returns CDR1 MNHEY and CDR2 SVGAGI. In nucleotides, the CDR3 is TGTGCCAGCAGTTACGAGGGACAGGGGGCGCGCACTGAAGCTTTCTTT. It codes for CASSYEGQGARTEAFF.

This clone turned up a few times. The J gene is TRBJ1-1, the V gene TRBV19; 8 bases line up with TRBD1. After removal of 3 bases from V and 6 bases from J, the junction contained 9 bases not matched to a gene. The germline CDR1 and CDR2 sequences are LNHDA and SQIVND (reference sequence). This CDR3 has 15 amino acids. The chain's CDR3 is CASSIGQGSLAEAFF. In nucleotides, the CDR3 is TGTGCCAGTAGTATCGGACAGGGATCTTTAGCTGAAGCTTTCTTT.

In this sample, this clone turned up a few times. This sequence joins TRBV12-5 and TRBJ1-2, with D unclear. This CDR3 is built from 13 residues. CDR1 is LGHNT and CDR2 is FRNRAP in the germline V gene. V was clipped by 2 bases and J by 8 bases, with 12 bases between them. The CDR3 protein is CASGLTNKEGYTF. CDR3 nucleotides: TGTGCTAGTGGTTTGACCAATAAGGAGGGCTACACCTTC.

The V gene is TRBV9, the J gene TRBJ2-3; D remains unclear. In germline, CDR1 is SGDLS, CDR2 YYNGEE. This CDR3 spans 15 amino acids. Trimming shortened V by 0 bases and J by 2 bases, and 10 bases separated the two germline ends. CDR3: CASSVVTASTDTQYF. Here the CDR3 DNA reads TGTGCCAGCAGCGTAGTCACAGCTTCCACAGATACGCAGTATTTT.

This clone was detected a few times. The chain employs TRBV27 and TRBJ2-7; 9 bases match TRBD1. This CDR3 is 14 amino acids long. V shed 5 bases, J shed 4 bases, and the junction held 6 bases outside the gene matches. CDR1 and CDR2 from the germline V gene are MNHEY and SMNVEV (reference sequence). In DNA, the CDR3 is TGTGCCAGCAGTAAACAGGGGGCCGGGTACGAGCAGTACTTC. Translation: CASSKQGAGYEQYF.

The CDR3 region is CASSYSRDTDTQYF. The DNA for the CDR3 is TGTGCCAGCAGTTACTCTCGGGACACAGATACGCAGTATTTT. V gene TRBV6-5 combines with J gene TRBJ2-3; D possibly corresponds to TRBD2 (5 bases). Between the trimmed V and J ends, which lost 0 bases and 2 bases, there was a span of 6 bases. Germline CDR1 is MNHEY and CDR2 is SVGAGI. CDR3 length: 14 residues.

The rearrangement joins TRBV28 to TRBJ1-5; D not certain. Germline V lookup: CDR1 MDHEN, CDR2 SYDVKM. The CDR3 covers 15 residues. V shed 4 bases and J shed 4 bases, with 14 bases lying between them. Here the CDR3 reads CASSSREGWNQPQHF. CDR3 DNA sequence: TGTGCCAGCAGTTCACGAGAGGGATGGAATCAGCCCCAGCATTTT.

The chain combines TRBV27 with TRBJ2-1, with 9 bases matching TRBD2. CDR1 is MNHEY, CDR2 SMNVEV, per germline (reference sequence). The trim removed 6 bases at V and 4 bases at J, leaving 4 bases unmatched. CDR3 length: 14 amino acids. CDR3 in amino acids: CASSGLARYNEQFF. In nucleotides, the CDR3 is TGTGCCAGCAGCGGACTAGCGCGATACAATGAGCAGTTCTTC.